This T cell receptor (beta chain) was identified in a study of CD8 T cells in ankylosing spondylitis. This clonotype has at least ten counts. Each TCR beta library was made by quantitative 5'-RACE that incorporated molecular barcodes. Each CDR3 protein is one row after TCRdb ran MiXCR on the 5' RACE reads. The table includes roughly 35,000 distinct CDR3 sequences, approximately 9.9% detected once. The junction had 4 bases not matched to a gene; V was cut back by 3 bases and J by 3 bases. The CDR3 length is 13 residues. Germline CDR1 DFQATT, CDR2 SNEGSKA (reference sequence). The source of this sequence is a male donor with ankylosing spondylitis. The chain links TRBV20-1 to TRBJ2-7; 8 positions agree with TRBD1. Sequenced material: synovial fluid, either unsorted or a sorted T cell fraction (not recorded which). The chain's CDR3 is CSASHGQGYEQYF. Written as DNA, the CDR3 is TGCAGTGCTAGCCACGGACAGGGCTACGAGCAGTACTTC.